Below are 10 T cell receptor beta chains sequenced from a single sample in a study of cytomegalovirus exposure and HLA in healthy donors. Use of 60 Vbeta and 13 Jbeta primers characterized the PCR. Clones were read by immunoSEQ multiplex PCR, and TCRdb kept only the in-frame ones, dropping some. Among over 95,000 clones listed, 77% were seen once. Sample: PBMCs. These receptors came from a man in his forties in good health and CMV-seropositive.

In this sample, this clone turned up a few times. This chain connects TRBV7-9 to TRBJ1-5, with no clear D. The CDR3 totals 13 residues. Germline loops: CDR1 SEHNR, CDR2 FQNEAQ (reference sequence). The V gene lost 5 bases and the J gene lost 4 bases, with 9 bases spanning the gap. CDR3: CASSASGNQPQHF. For the CDR3, the DNA is TGTGCCAGCAGCGCCTCGGGAAATCAGCCCCAGCATTTT. The complete variable domain, with remaining parts taken from reference TRBV7-9 and TRBJ1-5, reads DTGVSQNPRHKITKRGQNVTFRCDPISEHNRLYWYRQTLGQGPEFLTYFQNEAQLEKSRLLSDRFSAERPKGSFSTLEIQRTEQGDSAMYLCASSASGNQPQHFGDGTRLSIL.

The chain is built from TRBV28 and TRBJ1-5; no reliable D call. Between the trimmed V and J ends, which lost 1 base and 0 bases, there was a span of 10 bases. This CDR3 is built from 16 residues. Per the germline V gene, CDR1 is MDHEN and CDR2 is SYDVKM. CDR3 residues: CASSLYPPSSNQPQHF. In nucleotides, the CDR3 is TGTGCCAGCAGTTTATACCCTCCGAGTAGCAATCAGCCCCAGCATTTT. The full variable domain, in which reference TRBV28 and TRBJ1-5 provide the parts outside the CDR3, is DVKVTQSSRYLVKRTGEKVFLECVQDMDHENMFWYRQDPGLGLRLIYFSYDVKMKEKGDIPEGYSVSREKKERFSLILESASTNQTSMYLCASSLYPPSSNQPQHFGDGTRLSIL.

This clone came up a few times. V gene TRBV5-1 combines with J gene TRBJ2-5; 9 bases are a match to TRBD2. The CDR3 loop spans 14 amino acids. Per the germline V gene, CDR1 is SGHRS and CDR2 is YFSETQ. The V segment lost 2 bases and the J segment 1 base; nucleotides outside the gene matches: 0. The CDR3 here is CASSFSGGQETQYF. DNA for the CDR3: TGCGCCAGCAGCTTTAGCGGGGGCCAAGAGACCCAGTACTTC.

The chain links TRBV4-1 to TRBJ1-6; 9 nucleotides match TRBD1. CDR3 length: 20 amino acids. Germline values: CDR1 MGHRA, CDR2 YSYEKL. J lost 2 bases, V lost 0 bases, and 11 bases had no gene match. The CDR3 region is CASSQDAPGTGHPYNSPLHF. CDR3 nucleotide sequence: TGCGCCAGCAGCCAAGATGCACCCGGGACAGGGCATCCCTATAATTCACCCCTCCACTTT.

This chain connects TRBV18 to TRBJ1-5, with 9 nucleotides matching TRBD1. CDR1 KGHSH and CDR2 LQKENI come from the germline V gene. The CDR3 contains 16 residues. V lost 4 bases and J lost 0; bases outside the gene matches: 4. CDR3 nucleotide sequence: TGTGCCAGCTCACTTCGACAGGGGGATAGCAATCAGCCCCAGCATTTT. Protein: CASSLRQGDSNQPQHF.

The CDR3 reads CASSLQGTKADTEAFF. The CDR3 bases are TGTGCCAGCAGCCTGCAGGGGACCAAAGCGGACACTGAAGCTTTCTTT. The genes are TRBV5-5 and TRBJ1-1; D possibly corresponds to TRBD1 (6 bases). CDR1 is SGHKS and CDR2 is YYEKEE in the germline V gene (reference sequence). The CDR3 is 16 amino acids. V lost 4 bases and J 3 bases, leaving 19 bases between the germline ends.

The rearrangement links TRBV4-1 to TRBJ2-7; D might be TRBD1 (6 bases). The CDR3 contains 14 residues. Germline V gives CDR1 MGHRA, CDR2 YSYEKL. Trimming cost V 3 bases and J 2 bases, with 11 bases left between them. In DNA form, the CDR3 reads TGCGCCAGCAGCCACCACAGGGATCCCTACGAGCAGTACTTC. It yields the protein CASSHHRDPYEQYF.

The J gene is TRBJ2-5, the V gene TRBV28; D is unresolved. V lost 7 bases and J 2 bases, leaving 11 bases between the germline ends. Germline V gene lookup returns CDR1 MDHEN and CDR2 SYDVKM. The CDR3 totals 13 residues. The CDR3 is CASMWQLQETQYF. CDR3 bases: TGTGCCAGCATGTGGCAGTTGCAAGAGACCCAGTACTTC.

This chain links TRBV18 with TRBJ1-5; 10 bases are a match to TRBD1. With V trimmed by 3 bases and J by 5 bases, 4 bases remained unmatched. Germline CDR1 KGHSH, CDR2 LQKENI. The CDR3 totals 15 residues. CDR3 loop: CASSPSGTGDQPQHF. The CDR3 DNA reads as TGTGCCAGCTCACCCTCCGGGACAGGGGATCAGCCCCAGCATTTT.

The chain is built from TRBV9 and TRBJ1-6; 9 bases match TRBD1. This CDR3 spans 17 amino acids. V lost 2 bases to trimming and J lost 9 bases; unmatched junction nucleotides: 12. Germline V gene sequence: CDR1 SGDLS, CDR2 YYNGEE. CDR3 bases: TGTGCCAGCAGCGTCGCTGCCGGGACAGGGAGTGGTTCACCCCTCCACTTT. It is translated as CASSVAAGTGSGSPLHF.